The sequence of this TCR beta chain was determined in a study of T cells in Graves' hyperthyroidism and ophthalmopathy. Study-wide results and caveats: Separating ophthalmopathy from stable hyperthyroidism was achieved by a 13 V-J model.

10 ml fresh peripheral blood yielded the PBMCs. This clonotype was recorded a few times. Its antigen is unidentified. TCR beta CDR3 regions were amplified from RNA transcripts. Primed by the HTBI set, a first-round RT-PCR was run on the TCR CDR3. Via MiXCR, TCRdb re-called the multiplex PCR reads, giving one row per CDR3 protein. The table has 350,000 to 400,000 distinct CDR3 sequences, about 18% seen once. The V end was cut by 2 bases, the J end by 4 bases, with 14 bases between. The CDR3 is 15 amino acids. CDR1 is KGHSH and CDR2 is LQKENI in the germline V gene. The sample was blood. The sequence came from a young woman with Graves' hyperthyroidism. The gene calls are TRBV18 and TRBJ1-2; D may be TRBD1 (5 bases). The CDR3 is CASSPYSSGPYGYTF. CDR3 DNA: TGTGCCAGCTCACCATATTCGTCAGGGCCCTATGGCTACACCTTC.